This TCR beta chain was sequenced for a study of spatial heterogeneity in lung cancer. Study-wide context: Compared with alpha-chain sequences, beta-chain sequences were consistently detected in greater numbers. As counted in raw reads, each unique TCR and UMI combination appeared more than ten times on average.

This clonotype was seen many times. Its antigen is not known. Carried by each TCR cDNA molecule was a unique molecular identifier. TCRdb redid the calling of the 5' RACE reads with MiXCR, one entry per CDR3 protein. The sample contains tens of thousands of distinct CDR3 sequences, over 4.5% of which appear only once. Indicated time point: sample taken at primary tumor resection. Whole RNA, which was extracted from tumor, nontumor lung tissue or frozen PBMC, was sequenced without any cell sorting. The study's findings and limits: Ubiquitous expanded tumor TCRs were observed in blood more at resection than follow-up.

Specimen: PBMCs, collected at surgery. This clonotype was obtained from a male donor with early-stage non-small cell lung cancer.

The CDR3 DNA reads as TGTGCCAGTATGAGAGCAGACGCAACTAATGAAAAACTGTTTTTT. Translation: CASMRADATNEKLFF. V and J are TRBV19 and TRBJ1-4, with D uncertain. Deletions cut 7 bases from V and 0 bases from J, with 12 bases between. Germline V gives CDR1 LNHDA, CDR2 SQIVND (reference sequence). The CDR3 runs to 15 residues.